These 30 T cell receptor beta chains originate from one sample sequenced in a study of shared clonotypes between healthy human individuals (TCRdb year 2020). To prepare the library, the immunoSEQ multiplex PCR assay was applied. Sourced from immuneACCESS, this table was stored by TCRdb with only in-frame sequences that have V and J called. A share of the clones is absent; for the studies checked, an unresolved V gene accounts for under half, and the remainder has no known explanation. The sample table contains about 820,000 clones; only one count was recorded for 85% to 95% of them. The ten largest clones take up under 30% of the sample. For the CD8 naive samples, CD45RO-negative cells were positively selected for CCR7, yielding a CD45RA+CCR7+ population from which TemRA cells were excluded. Input material: naive CD8+ T cells sorted from blood. Reading the label with the study, this specimen's cell subset or site is: CD45RA+CCR7+. The receptors stem from a man aged 25 to 45 in good health.

The chain is built from TRBV11-3 and TRBJ2-5; a possible D gene is TRBD1 (6 bases). Germline assignment: CDR1 SGHNT and CDR2 YENEEA. Trimming removed 1 base from V and 2 bases from J, with 8 bases in between. The CDR3 covers 14 residues. CDR3 nucleotide sequence: TGTGCCAGCAGCTTAGGACAGGCTCAAGAGACCCAGTACTTC. Translated: CASSLGQAQETQYF.

This clone showed up just a few times. The chain uses TRBV9 and TRBJ1-2; TRBD1 aligns across 7 bases. V lost 7 bases to trimming and J lost 8 bases; unmatched junction nucleotides: 8. CDR1 is SGDLS and CDR2 is YYNGEE in the germline V gene. The CDR3 extends over 12 amino acids. CDR3 coding DNA: TGTGCCAGCGGTTCGACAGGGCAGGGCTACACCTTC. It encodes CASGSTGQGYTF.

The rearrangement links TRBV9 to TRBJ1-1; D gene uncertain. The germline V gene encodes CDR1 SGDLS and CDR2 YYNGEE. The CDR3 consists of 14 residues. Trimming took 6 bases from V and 3 from J, leaving 15 bases between them. The CDR3 sequence: CASIPVSGDTEAFF. The CDR3 DNA sequence: TGTGCCAGCATCCCAGTGTCAGGAGACACTGAAGCTTTCTTT.

DNA for the CDR3: TGTGCCAGCACTTGGGGCTGGGACAGTATGCTAGGGGCCAACGTCCTGACTTTC. Its protein is CASTWGWDSMLGANVLTF. This chain connects TRBV11-2 to TRBJ2-6; 7 bases fit TRBD1. V lost 7 bases, J lost 4 bases, and 16 bases stayed unmatched. CDR1 is SGHAT, CDR2 FQNNGV, per germline. The CDR3 consists of 18 residues.

V usage is TRBV29-1 and J usage is TRBJ2-7; unclear D gene. This CDR3 is 12 amino acids long. The V gene's germline CDR1 is SQVTM and CDR2 ANQGSEA. Trimming took 5 bases from V and 5 from J, leaving 13 bases between them. CDR3 in DNA: TGCAGCGTTTCCAAAATGAATCACGAGCAGTACTTC. Translating it yields CSVSKMNHEQYF.

This clone was seen only once. V usage is TRBV6-1 and J usage is TRBJ2-7; D is unresolved. The V gene's germline CDR1 is MNHNS and CDR2 SASEGT. Trimming took 5 bases from V and 4 from J, leaving 6 bases between them. The CDR3 extends over 11 amino acids. CDR3: CASSPRYEQYF. CDR3 DNA: TGTGCCAGCAGTCCTCGTTACGAGCAGTACTTC.

Worth noting for this clone: Other DNA sequences from this sample encode an identical CDR3 as well. In DNA, the CDR3 is TGTGCCAGCAGTCTCGGGACTAGCGGGACCAATGAGCAGTTCTTC. Residues: CASSLGTSGTNEQFF. The chain combines TRBV28 with TRBJ2-1, with TRBD2 identical over 13 bases. Per the germline V gene, CDR1 is MDHEN and CDR2 is SYDVKM. The CDR3 sequence is 15 residues long. With V trimmed by 5 bases and J by 6 bases, 4 bases remained unmatched.

V is TRBV29-1 and J is TRBJ2-5; no clear D gene. CDR1 and CDR2 from the germline V gene are SQVTM and ANQGSEA. The CDR3 covers 13 residues. V lost 1 base and J lost 6, with 12 bases in between. CDR3 sequence (DNA): TGCAGCGTTGAAGGGCCAGACTTTAAGACCCAGTACTTC. Translated, it gives CSVEGPDFKTQYF.

The gene calls are TRBV7-6 and TRBJ2-1, with 14 nucleotides matching TRBD2. V shed 1 base and J 1 base; nucleotides not matched to a gene: 3. Germline V CDR1 and CDR2: SGHVS, FNYEAQ. The CDR3 runs to 18 residues. CDR3 coding DNA: TGTGCCAGCAGCTTAGGAGGACTAGCGGGAGGATCCTACAATGAGCAGTTCTTC. Translated, it gives CASSLGGLAGGSYNEQFF. Looking up the rest from reference TRBV7-6 and TRBJ2-1 gives the full variable domain: GAGVSQSPRYKVTKRGQDVALRCDPISGHVSLYWYRQALGQGPEFLTYFNYEAQQDKSGLPNDRFSAERPEGSISTLTIQRTEQRDSAMYRCASSLGGLAGGSYNEQFFGPGTRLTVL.

The gene calls are TRBV25-1 and TRBJ2-7; weak D call: TRBD2 (6 bases). There are 14 residues in the CDR3. V lost 5 bases to trimming and J lost 0 bases, with 11 bases between them. Germline CDR1 is MGHDK and CDR2 is SYGVNS. CDR3 amino acids: CASSRGGISYEQYF. Written as DNA, the CDR3 is TGTGCCAGCAGTAGGGGCGGGATCTCCTACGAGCAGTACTTC.

V usage is TRBV18 and J usage is TRBJ2-1, with 12 bases fitting TRBD2. Per germline, CDR1 KGHSH and CDR2 LQKENI. Unmatched junction bases numbered 6, after V lost 6 bases and J lost 3 bases. The CDR3 sequence is 16 residues long. CDR3 in DNA: TGTGCCAGCTCGCGGACTAGCGGGGATAGCTACAATGAGCAGTTCTTC. This sequence encodes CASSRTSGDSYNEQFF.

V is TRBV29-1 and J is TRBJ1-1, with D unclear. Germline CDR1 is SQVTM and CDR2 is ANQGSEA. Trimming left V 7 bases short and J 0 bases short, with 15 bases between. The CDR3 covers 14 residues. The CDR3 loop reads CSALTMGMNTEAFF. The CDR3 bases are TGCAGCGCCCTGACGATGGGGATGAACACTGAAGCTTTCTTT.

The rearrangement links TRBV27 to TRBJ2-5, with TRBD1 identical over 7 bases. The V segment lost 6 bases and the J segment 2 bases; nucleotides outside the gene matches: 18. CDR1 MNHEY and CDR2 SMNVEV come from the germline V gene (reference sequence). This CDR3 is 18 amino acids long. CDR3 loop: CASRPLTGMRGIQETQYF. CDR3 in DNA: TGTGCCAGCAGGCCACTGACAGGGATGAGGGGGATTCAAGAGACCCAGTACTTC.

The chain has TRBV6-1 and TRBJ2-3; D is unresolved. The germline V gene has CDR1 MNHNS and CDR2 SASEGT. The V gene lost 3 bases and the J gene lost 2 bases, with 0 bases spanning the gap. The CDR3 sequence is 11 residues long. The CDR3 reads CASSDTDTQYF. CDR3 DNA sequence: TGTGCCAGCAGTGACACAGATACGCAGTATTTT.

The chain employs TRBV29-1 and TRBJ1-1, with D unresolved. This CDR3 has 11 amino acids. Germline V gene sequence: CDR1 SQVTM, CDR2 ANQGSEA. The ends were cut back, 5 bases at V and 2 bases at J, with 6 bases in the middle. CDR3 in amino acids: CSVITNTEAFF. In DNA form, the CDR3 reads TGCAGCGTTATTACTAACACTGAAGCTTTCTTT. The whole variable domain, remainder taken from reference TRBV29-1 and TRBJ1-1, is SAVISQKPSRDICQRGTSLTIQCQVDSQVTMMFWYRQQPGQSLTLIATANQGSEATYESGFVIDKFPISRPNLTFSTLTVSNMSPEDSSIYLCSVITNTEAFFGQGTRLTVV.

This chain joins TRBV28 and TRBJ2-3; TRBD2 might be the D (5 bases). Germline CDR1 is MDHEN and CDR2 is SYDVKM. There are 13 residues in the CDR3. V was clipped by 5 bases and J by 4 bases, with 10 bases between them. CDR3: CASSIPGADTQYF. Here the CDR3 DNA reads TGTGCCAGCAGTATTCCCGGGGCAGATACGCAGTATTTT.

This chain joins TRBV6-5 and TRBJ2-7, with D tentatively TRBD2 (6 bases). Trimming shortened V by 6 bases and J by 4 bases, and 19 bases separated the two germline ends. There are 15 residues in the CDR3. Germline CDR1 and CDR2: MNHEY and SVGAGI. CDR3 DNA: TGTGCCAGCAGACCCGAAGGCCTCGGGGGATACGAGCAGTACTTC. Encoded protein: CASRPEGLGGYEQYF.

This clone was seen more than once but under ten times. Here the CDR3 reads CASTPIANNEQFF. Here the CDR3 DNA reads TGTGCCAGCACCCCCATTGCGAACAATGAGCAGTTCTTC. The gene calls are TRBV6-5 and TRBJ2-1; D is unresolved. The CDR3 consists of 13 residues. V was clipped by 7 bases and J by 5 bases, with 12 bases between them. The germline V gene encodes CDR1 MNHEY and CDR2 SVGAGI.

V usage is TRBV2 and J usage is TRBJ2-7; 7 nucleotides agree with TRBD1. Germline V lookup: CDR1 SNHLY, CDR2 FYNNEI. V dropped 1 base and J dropped 2; count of bases not matched to a gene: 8. The CDR3 covers 16 residues. CDR3 coding DNA: TGTGCCAGCAGTGAAGGCTATCAGGGGGACCCCTACGAGCAGTACTTC. This gives the protein CASSEGYQGDPYEQYF.

The V gene is TRBV15, the J gene TRBJ2-7; tentative D call: TRBD2 (6 bases). V lost 5 bases and J 6 bases, leaving 20 bases between the germline ends. Germline assignment: CDR1 LNHNV and CDR2 YYDKDF (reference sequence). The CDR3 sequence is 15 residues long. CDR3 region: CATSPNRDSYSEQYF. The CDR3 region has the DNA TGTGCCACCAGCCCAAACCGGGACTCCTACTCCGAGCAGTACTTC.

Comment on this clone: This specimen includes other DNA sequences encoding the same CDR3. The rearrangement joins TRBV5-6 to TRBJ1-1, with TRBD1 matching 9 bases. The CDR3 extends over 14 amino acids. The V and J ends lost 3 bases and 5 bases, in that order; junction bases with no gene match: 5. The germline gives CDR1 SGHDT, CDR2 YYEEEE. CDR3 loop: CASSWGTGHTEAFF. The DNA for the CDR3 is TGTGCCAGCAGCTGGGGGACAGGGCATACTGAAGCTTTCTTT.

The rearrangement links TRBV10-2 to TRBJ1-4, with D possibly being TRBD1 (6 bases). The CDR3 totals 14 residues. V was shortened by 6 bases and J by 8 bases, with 16 bases between the two germline ends. Germline values: CDR1 WSHSY, CDR2 SAAADI. The CDR3 reads CASSATGLNEKLFF. Written as DNA, the CDR3 is TGCGCCAGCAGCGCAACAGGGCTCAACGAAAAACTGTTTTTT.

Concerning this clone: The junction shows a germline mismatch at one end, possibly a read error. CDR3 amino acids: CASSPLAGELFF. The DNA of the CDR3 is TGTGCTAGCAGCCCACTGGCTGGGGAGCTGTTTTTT. J is TRBJ2-2 and V is TRBV7-7; no definite D call. CDR3 length: 12 residues. CDR1 is SSHAT and CDR2 is FNYEAQ in the germline V gene (reference sequence).

The chain combines TRBV28 with TRBJ2-2; D gene unclear. V shed 3 bases and J shed 9 bases, with 5 bases lying between them. CDR1 MDHEN and CDR2 SYDVKM come from the germline V gene. The CDR3 spans 11 residues. The CDR3 DNA sequence: TGTGCCAGCAGTTTCCGGAGGGAGCTGTTTTTT. This gives the protein CASSFRRELFF. Filled out from reference TRBV28 and TRBJ2-2, the complete variable domain reads DVKVTQSSRYLVKRTGEKVFLECVQDMDHENMFWYRQDPGLGLRLIYFSYDVKMKEKGDIPEGYSVSREKKERFSLILESASTNQTSMYLCASSFRRELFFGEGSRLTVL.

The J gene is TRBJ2-5, the V gene TRBV28; D not resolved. This CDR3 is 13 amino acids long. Germline V gives CDR1 MDHEN, CDR2 SYDVKM. V lost 3 bases to trimming and J lost 0 bases, with 5 bases between them. CDR3 sequence: CASSLRNQETQYF. The CDR3 coding sequence is TGTGCCAGCAGTTTGAGGAACCAAGAGACCCAGTACTTC.

This chain joins TRBV30 and TRBJ2-3, with TRBD2 matching over 8 bases. CDR1 and CDR2 from the germline V gene are GTSNPN and SVGIG (reference sequence). V gave up 0 bases and J gave up 1 base; unmatched junction bases: 3. This CDR3 comprises 15 residues. CDR3 protein: CAWSVLAEGTDTQYF. The CDR3 region has the DNA TGTGCCTGGAGTGTACTAGCGGAAGGCACAGATACGCAGTATTTT.

The rearrangement links TRBV6-5 to TRBJ2-7; 7 bases agree with TRBD1. Germline CDR1 is MNHEY and CDR2 is SVGAGI. The CDR3 consists of 14 residues. The ends lost 6 bases at V and 4 bases at J; junction bases unmatched: 9. For the CDR3, the DNA is TGTGCCAGCAGCCAAAAGACAGGGTGGTACGAGCAGTACTTC. It specifies CASSQKTGWYEQYF.

The chain combines TRBV11-3 with TRBJ2-5; 7 bases match TRBD1. Looked up from germline, CDR1 is SGHNT and CDR2 is YENEEA. This CDR3 spans 14 amino acids. Germline trimming cut 1 base from V and 5 bases from J; bases unmatched to any gene: 4. The CDR3 DNA follows: TGTGCCAGCAGCTTAGGACAGGGAGTGGAGACCCAGTACTTC. Its translation is CASSLGQGVETQYF.

Comments on this clone: This CDR3 is also generated by other DNA sequences in the sample. V and J are TRBV13 and TRBJ2-3, with TRBD1 as a possible D gene (6 bases). CDR3 length equals 13 residues. Trimming left V 3 bases short and J 3 bases short, with 7 bases between. Germline loops: CDR1 PRHDT, CDR2 FYEKMQ (reference sequence). For the CDR3, the DNA is TGTGCCAGCAGCTTGGGGACAACAGATACGCAGTATTTT. It yields the protein CASSLGTTDTQYF.

The V call is TRBV28, the J call TRBJ2-7; 13 bases match TRBD2. The CDR3 is made up of 15 amino acids. CDR1 and CDR2 (germline): MDHEN, SYDVKM. The J segment lost 1 base and the V segment lost 5 bases, leaving 2 bases of the junction unmatched. In nucleotides, the CDR3 is TGTGCCAGCAGTGCGGGACTAGCGGGATCCTACGAGCAGTACTTC. This sequence encodes CASSAGLAGSYEQYF.